One and the same sample provided the 30 T cell receptor beta chains below, sequenced in a study of blood T cell repertoires in COVID-19. Sequencing used immunoSEQ multiplex PCR; TCRdb keeps in-frame clones, though not all of them. This table holds 150,000 to 200,000 clones, roughly 86% found once. The sequenced sample was peripheral blood. Every receptor here comes from a man in his forties or fifties with active or convalescent COVID-19.

The chain combines TRBV7-8 with TRBJ1-1; a weak D match, TRBD1 (6 bases). The V gene's germline CDR1 is SGHVS and CDR2 FQNEAQ. The CDR3 has 13 amino acids. V was clipped by 5 bases and J by 2 bases, with 9 bases between them. The DNA for the CDR3 is TGTGCCAGCAGCGCGGACAGAAACACTGAAGCTTTCTTT. As protein: CASSADRNTEAFF.

The chain employs TRBV3-1 (or the pseudogene TRBV3-2) and TRBJ2-2; a weak D match, TRBD1 (5 bases). Trimming left V 1 base short and J 5 bases short, with 8 bases between. The CDR3 has 14 amino acids. From germline, CDR1 is LGHDT and CDR2 YNNKEL (reference sequence). The CDR3: CASSQVPGTGELFF. The CDR3 DNA sequence: TGTGCCAGCAGCCAAGTACCAGGGACCGGGGAGCTGTTTTTT.

The rearrangement joins TRBV7-4 to TRBJ1-3; tentatively, D is TRBD1 (5 bases). Trimming pared 4 bases from V and 0 bases from J, leaving 19 bases between. Germline V gene sequence: CDR1 SGHVT, CDR2 SQSDAQ. This CDR3 region has 18 residues. The CDR3: CASSWGGEGISSGNTIYF. The CDR3 coding sequence is TGTGCCAGCAGCTGGGGAGGTGAGGGGATCAGCTCTGGAAACACCATATATTTT.

The CDR3 DNA follows: TGTGCCAGCAGTTACTCGACACAGGGCAACTGGTTCTTC. Translated: CASSYSTQGNWFF. The gene calls are TRBV6-5 and TRBJ2-1, with D maybe TRBD1 (6 bases). Looked up from germline, CDR1 is MNHEY and CDR2 is SVGAGI. The CDR3 is 13 amino acids. V was clipped by 0 bases and J by 15 bases, with 15 bases between them.

The chain is built from TRBV15 and TRBJ1-1, with D unresolved. From germline, CDR1 is LNHNV and CDR2 YYDKDF (reference sequence). This CDR3 has 15 residues. Trimming pared 2 bases from V and 0 bases from J, leaving 10 bases between. CDR3 coding DNA: TGTGCCACCAGCAGACCTCCTCCGGTGAACACTGAAGCTTTCTTT. This translates into CATSRPPPVNTEAFF. Variable domain in full (rest from reference TRBV15 and TRBJ1-1): DAMVIQNPRYQVTQFGKPVTLSCSQTLNHNVMYWYQQKSSQAPKLLFHYYDKDFNNEADTPDNFQSRRPNTSFCFLDIRSPGLGDTAMYLCATSRPPPVNTEAFFGQGTRLTVV.

The chain couples TRBV7-9 to TRBJ2-5, with no clear D. Germline V gene data show CDR1 as SEHNR and CDR2 as FQNEAQ (reference sequence). Trimming took off 1 base at V and 2 bases at J, with 5 bases between the two ends. The CDR3 is made up of 13 amino acids. In DNA form, the CDR3 reads TGTGCCAGCAGCTTAGGGGCGCAAGAGACCCAGTACTTC. It encodes CASSLGAQETQYF.

The genes are TRBV27 and TRBJ1-1, with 8 nucleotides matching TRBD1. CDR1 and CDR2 from the germline V gene are MNHEY and SMNVEV (reference sequence). CDR3 length: 12 amino acids. Germline trimming cut 5 bases from V and 9 bases from J; bases unmatched to any gene: 5. This chain's CDR3 is CASSLRTGQAFF. Here the CDR3 DNA reads TGTGCCAGCAGTCTGCGGACAGGGCAAGCTTTCTTT.

J is TRBJ1-6 and V is TRBV3-1 (or the pseudogene TRBV3-2); perhaps TRBD1 as D (6 bases). The germline V gene encodes CDR1 LGHDT and CDR2 YNNKEL (reference sequence). There are 14 residues in the CDR3. Trimming stripped 4 bases from V and 6 bases from J, with 10 bases between. The CDR3 region has the DNA TGTGCCAGCAGCCTCAGGGGCTCTAATTCACCCCTCCACTTT. It yields the protein CASSLRGSNSPLHF.

V usage is TRBV7-9 and J usage is TRBJ2-3, with 15 positions matching TRBD2. Germline V gene lookup returns CDR1 SEHNR and CDR2 FQNEAQ (reference sequence). Trimming took 4 bases from V and 0 from J; bases not matched to a gene: 5. The CDR3 extends over 18 amino acids. The CDR3 loop reads CASSSGTSGGWSTDTQYF. The CDR3 DNA reads TGTGCCAGCAGCTCGGGGACTAGCGGGGGGTGGAGCACAGATACGCAGTATTTT.

The genes are TRBV5-3 and TRBJ1-6, with a weak D call TRBD1 (5 bases). TRBV5-3 is an open reading frame, and its role is uncertain. Trimming removed 1 base from V and 8 bases from J, with 22 bases in between. The CDR3 has 18 residues. The CDR3 region is CARSLPPLGGARHSPLHF. CDR3 bases: TGTGCCAGAAGCTTGCCACCTTTGGGAGGGGCGCGACATTCACCCCTCCACTTT.

The V gene is TRBV19, the J gene TRBJ2-7; no firm D call. The V end was cut by 3 bases, the J end by 1 base, with 7 bases between. This CDR3 comprises 13 residues. Germline lookup yields CDR1 LNHDA and CDR2 SQIVND (reference sequence). CDR3 sequence reads: CASSIRTSYEQYF. The CDR3 DNA is TGTGCCAGTAGTATTCGTACATCCTACGAGCAGTACTTC.

Here the CDR3 reads CASSQVGQGPFF. Written as DNA, the CDR3 is TGCGCCAGCAGCCAAGTAGGTCAGGGGCCGTTCTTC. The rearrangement links TRBV4-1 to TRBJ2-1; perhaps TRBD1 as D (6 bases). V was cut by 1 base and J by 15 bases, with 13 bases left in between. Looked up from germline, CDR1 is MGHRA and CDR2 is YSYEKL. This CDR3 has 12 amino acids.

Worth noting for this clone: Other DNA sequences of this sample code for an identical CDR3. The genes are TRBV5-1 and TRBJ1-1, with 8 bases fitting TRBD1. After removal of 4 bases from V and 1 base from J, the junction contained 6 bases not matched to a gene. Germline-derived CDR1 and CDR2 are SGHRS and YFSETQ. The CDR3 has 15 amino acids. CDR3 region: CASSLLQGGNTEAFF. In nucleotides, the CDR3 is TGCGCCAGCAGCCTCCTACAGGGGGGGAACACTGAAGCTTTCTTT.

The rearrangement joins TRBV11-3 to TRBJ2-7, with 8 nucleotides matching TRBD1. The germline V gene encodes CDR1 SGHNT and CDR2 YENEEA. The CDR3 length is 13 residues. After removal of 3 bases from V and 7 bases from J, the junction contained 5 bases not matched to a gene. CDR3 amino acids: CASSLQGAGEQYF. The CDR3 DNA follows: TGTGCCAGCAGCTTGCAGGGGGCGGGTGAGCAGTACTTC.

The chain carries TRBV6-1 and TRBJ1-4; TRBD1 might be the D (6 bases). V was clipped by 2 bases and J by 8 bases, with 21 bases between them. Per germline, CDR1 MNHNS and CDR2 SASEGT. This CDR3 has 17 amino acids. The CDR3: CASSEYPMGRGGEKLFF. The DNA for the CDR3 is TGTGCCAGCAGTGAATATCCCATGGGCAGGGGAGGGGAAAAACTGTTTTTT.

V and J are TRBV6-1 and TRBJ2-1; unclear D gene. V lost 2 bases, J lost 0 bases, and 11 bases lay in between. Germline CDR1 is MNHNS and CDR2 is SASEGT. The CDR3 has 16 residues. The CDR3 loop reads CASSEKRRSSYNEQFF. The CDR3 bases are TGTGCCAGCAGTGAAAAGAGAAGATCCTCCTACAATGAGCAGTTCTTC.

This clone was recorded once. The chain combines TRBV11-1 with TRBJ2-5; D uncertain. This CDR3 is built from 12 residues. Germline-derived CDR1 and CDR2 are SGHAT and FQDESV (reference sequence). V was clipped by 2 bases and J by 3 bases, with 4 bases between them. The CDR3 sequence: CASSLQEETQYF. CDR3 bases: TGTGCCAGCAGCTTACAGGAAGAGACCCAGTACTTC.

The chain couples TRBV30 to TRBJ1-2, with a possible D match to TRBD1 (6 bases). The CDR3 runs 14 residues. Germline-derived CDR1 and CDR2 are GTSNPN and SVGIG (reference sequence). The V end was cut by 2 bases, the J end by 10 bases, with 20 bases between. This chain's CDR3 is CAWSYPPGHTYYTF. The CDR3 coding sequence is TGTGCCTGGAGTTATCCTCCGGGACACACGTACTACACCTTC.

CDR3 loop: CASSNGQINSPLHF. CDR3 coding DNA: TGTGCCAGCAGCAACGGACAGATTAATTCACCCCTCCACTTT. V and J are TRBV6-2 or TRBV6-3 and TRBJ1-6, with a tentative D call TRBD1 (6 bases). Trimming pared 6 bases from V and 6 bases from J, leaving 12 bases between. CDR3 length equals 14 residues. The V gene's germline CDR1 is MNHEY and CDR2 SVGEGT.

The chain couples TRBV6-5 to TRBJ1-6; a possible D gene is TRBD1 (5 bases). This CDR3 spans 14 amino acids. Germline V gives CDR1 MNHEY, CDR2 SVGAGI. With 5 bases removed from V and 9 bases from J, the gap between germline ends came to 14 bases. CDR3 in DNA: TGTGCCAGCAGTACGGTCAGGGTGGGTTCACCCCTCCACTTT. It translates to CASSTVRVGSPLHF.

The CDR3 DNA reads as TGCGCCAGCAATCAGGGTGACTACAATGAGCAGTTCTTC. It encodes CASNQGDYNEQFF. The rearrangement uses TRBV10-2 and TRBJ2-1, with a weak D call TRBD1 (5 bases). The germline V and J ends were trimmed by 7 bases and 3 bases, with 10 bases remaining between them. CDR3 size: 13 residues. CDR1 is WSHSY and CDR2 is SAAADI in the germline V gene.

The chain carries TRBV5-1 and TRBJ1-1; 11 positions match TRBD1. Germline loops: CDR1 SGHRS, CDR2 YFSETQ. The CDR3 consists of 15 residues. With 7 bases clipped from V and 8 bases from J, the junction kept 13 bases outside the gene matches. DNA for the CDR3: TGCGCCAGCCTCCCCGGGACAGGGGGGAATCTAGAAGCTTTCTTT. Amino acid sequence: CASLPGTGGNLEAFF.

This clone was seen more than once but under ten times. The gene calls are TRBV4-2 and TRBJ1-6; D ambiguous. The CDR3 contains 16 residues. CDR1 is LGHNA and CDR2 is YNFKEQ in the germline V gene. Trimming removed 0 bases from V and 7 bases from J, with 13 bases in between. The DNA of the CDR3 is TGTGCCAGCAGCCAAGATCTCCGGCGGGTGAATTCACCCCTCCACTTT. Encoded protein: CASSQDLRRVNSPLHF.

CDR3 sequence: CACSGGSYEQYF. The CDR3 region has the DNA TGTGCCTGTTCGGGGGGGAGCTACGAGCAGTACTTC. The chain joins TRBV30 to TRBJ2-7, with TRBD2 matching 8 bases. The CDR3 has 12 amino acids. Germline V gene sequence: CDR1 GTSNPN, CDR2 SVGIG (reference sequence). The V and J ends lost 6 bases and 3 bases, in that order; junction bases with no gene match: 4.

This clone was seen only once. The rearrangement joins TRBV5-8 to TRBJ1-1; 7 positions match TRBD1. After removal of 7 bases from V and 0 bases from J, the junction contained 18 bases not matched to a gene. The germline V gene encodes CDR1 SGHTS and CDR2 YDEGEE. CDR3 length: 18 amino acids. This chain's CDR3 is CASHNVGQVLGLNTEAFF. CDR3 DNA: TGTGCCAGCCATAATGTCGGACAGGTCTTAGGCTTGAACACTGAAGCTTTCTTT.

The chain joins TRBV6-5 to TRBJ1-5, with D unclear. The CDR3 has 14 amino acids. The germline V gene has CDR1 MNHEY and CDR2 SVGAGI. The V gene lost 7 bases and the J gene lost 0 bases, with 10 bases spanning the gap. For the CDR3, the DNA is TGTGCCAGCACCTTCAGTAATAGCAATCAGCCCCAGCATTTT. Protein: CASTFSNSNQPQHF.

V and J are TRBV14 and TRBJ1-1; D is perhaps TRBD1 (6 bases). The CDR3 length is 11 residues. Per the germline V gene, CDR1 is SGHDN and CDR2 is FVKESK. Trimming left V 4 bases short and J 6 bases short, with 6 bases between. For the CDR3, the DNA is TGTGCCAGCAGCCGGGGGCCTGAAGCTTTCTTT. Its protein is CASSRGPEAFF.

This chain connects TRBV5-4 to TRBJ2-7; 9 nucleotides agree with TRBD1. Trimming took 3 bases from V and 7 from J; bases not matched to a gene: 8. The CDR3 sequence is 14 residues long. Germline CDR1 SGHNT, CDR2 YYREEE (reference sequence). In nucleotides, the CDR3 is TGTGCCAGCAGCTCTGTACAGGGGGCTCGGGAGCAGTACTTC. As protein: CASSSVQGAREQYF.

The V call is TRBV2, the J call TRBJ2-5; D not certain. CDR1 is SNHLY and CDR2 is FYNNEI in the germline V gene. The CDR3 loop spans 12 amino acids. V lost 8 bases and J lost 3, with 10 bases in between. The CDR3 here is CASEESKETQYF. For the CDR3, the DNA is TGTGCCAGCGAGGAGAGCAAAGAGACCCAGTACTTC.

The V gene is TRBV30, the J gene TRBJ2-7; D may be TRBD2 (5 bases). Trimming cost V 2 bases and J 3 bases, with 14 bases left between them. The CDR3 is 14 amino acids. Germline V gene lookup returns CDR1 GTSNPN and CDR2 SVGIG (reference sequence). The CDR3 region is CAWSPPRGYYEQYF. The CDR3 DNA sequence: TGTGCCTGGAGTCCTCCCCGGGGATACTACGAGCAGTACTTC.